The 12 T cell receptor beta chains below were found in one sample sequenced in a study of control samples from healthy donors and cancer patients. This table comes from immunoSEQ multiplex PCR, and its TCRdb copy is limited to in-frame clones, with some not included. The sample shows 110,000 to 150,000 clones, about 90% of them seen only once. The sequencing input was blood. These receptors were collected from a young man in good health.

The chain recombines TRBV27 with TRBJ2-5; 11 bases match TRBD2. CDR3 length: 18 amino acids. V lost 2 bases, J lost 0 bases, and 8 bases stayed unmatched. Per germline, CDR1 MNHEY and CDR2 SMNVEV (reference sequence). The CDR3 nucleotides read TGTGCCAGCAGTTTAAGGGCTAGCGGGGGGCGGTACCAAGAGACCCAGTACTTC. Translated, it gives CASSLRASGGRYQETQYF.

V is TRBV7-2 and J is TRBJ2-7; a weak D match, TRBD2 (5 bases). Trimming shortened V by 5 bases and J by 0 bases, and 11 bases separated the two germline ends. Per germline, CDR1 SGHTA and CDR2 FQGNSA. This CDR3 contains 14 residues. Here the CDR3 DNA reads TGTGCCAGCAGCCTGGAGGTTCGCTCCTACGAGCAGTACTTC. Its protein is CASSLEVRSYEQYF.

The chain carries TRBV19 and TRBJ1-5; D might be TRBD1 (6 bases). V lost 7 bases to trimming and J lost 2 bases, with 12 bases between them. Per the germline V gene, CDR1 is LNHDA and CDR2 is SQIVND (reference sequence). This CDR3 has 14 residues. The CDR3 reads CASIGGWGNQPQHF. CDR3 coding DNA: TGTGCCAGTATTGGGGGCTGGGGCAATCAGCCCCAGCATTTT.

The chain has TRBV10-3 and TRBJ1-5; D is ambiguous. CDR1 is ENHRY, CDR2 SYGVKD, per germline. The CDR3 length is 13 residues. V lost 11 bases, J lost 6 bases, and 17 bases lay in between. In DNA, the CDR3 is TGTGCCCCATCGCTTCAAAGAATTCAGCCCCAGCATTTT. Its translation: CAPSLQRIQPQHF.

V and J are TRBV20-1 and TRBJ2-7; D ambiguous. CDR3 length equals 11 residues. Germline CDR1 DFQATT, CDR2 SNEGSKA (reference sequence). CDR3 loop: CSAQTAYEQYF. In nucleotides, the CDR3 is TGCAGCGCGCAGACCGCCTACGAGCAGTACTTC.

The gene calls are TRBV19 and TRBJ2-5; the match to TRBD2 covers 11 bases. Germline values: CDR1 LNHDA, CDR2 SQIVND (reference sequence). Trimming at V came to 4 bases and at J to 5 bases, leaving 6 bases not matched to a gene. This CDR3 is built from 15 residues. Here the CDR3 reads CASSRGLAAWETQYF. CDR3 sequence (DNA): TGTGCCAGTAGTAGGGGACTAGCGGCTTGGGAGACCCAGTACTTC.

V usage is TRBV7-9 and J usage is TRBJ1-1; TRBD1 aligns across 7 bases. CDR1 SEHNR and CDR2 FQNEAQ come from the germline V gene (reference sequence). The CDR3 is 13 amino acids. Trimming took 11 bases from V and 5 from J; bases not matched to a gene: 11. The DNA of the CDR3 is TGTGCCGGGCTTAGACAGGGCGGGACTGAAGCTTTCTTT. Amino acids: CAGLRQGGTEAFF.

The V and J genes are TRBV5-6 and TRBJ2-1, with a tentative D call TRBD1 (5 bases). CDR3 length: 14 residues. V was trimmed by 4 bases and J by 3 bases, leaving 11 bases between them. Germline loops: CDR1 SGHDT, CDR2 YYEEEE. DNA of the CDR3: TGTGCCAGCAGCCTAGACAGTTACTACAATGAGCAGTTCTTC. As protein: CASSLDSYYNEQFF.

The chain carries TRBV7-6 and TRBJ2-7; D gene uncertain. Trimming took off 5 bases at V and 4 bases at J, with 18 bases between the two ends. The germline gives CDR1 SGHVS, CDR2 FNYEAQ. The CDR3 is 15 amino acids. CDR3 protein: CASSPRAITLYEQYF. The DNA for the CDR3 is TGTGCCAGCAGCCCCCGGGCCATAACACTTTACGAGCAGTACTTC.

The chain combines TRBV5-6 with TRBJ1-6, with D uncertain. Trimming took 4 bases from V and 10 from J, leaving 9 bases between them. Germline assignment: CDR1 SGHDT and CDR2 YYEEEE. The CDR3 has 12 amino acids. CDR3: CASSLIGSPLHF. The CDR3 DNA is TGTGCCAGCAGCCTTATCGGCTCACCCCTCCACTTT.

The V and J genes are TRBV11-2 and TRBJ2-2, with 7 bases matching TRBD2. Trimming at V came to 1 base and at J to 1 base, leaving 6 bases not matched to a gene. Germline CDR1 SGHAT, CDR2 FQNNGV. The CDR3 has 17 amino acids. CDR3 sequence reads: CASSLGVPGGNTGELFF. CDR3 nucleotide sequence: TGTGCCAGCAGCTTAGGGGTCCCGGGGGGGAACACCGGGGAGCTGTTTTTT.

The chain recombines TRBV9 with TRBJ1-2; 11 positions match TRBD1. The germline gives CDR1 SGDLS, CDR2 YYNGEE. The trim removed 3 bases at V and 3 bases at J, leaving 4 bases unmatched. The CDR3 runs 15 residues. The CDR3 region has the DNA TGTGCCAGCAGCGCTCGGGACAGGGGGGACTATGGCTACACCTTC. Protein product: CASSARDRGDYGYTF.